The 26 T cell receptor beta chains in this list originate from one sample, sequenced in a study of long-term antiretroviral therapy in people with HIV. The assay, immunoSEQ v3.0, was run at survey level. Here immunoSEQ multiplex PCR was the method, and the copy in TCRdb shows in-frame clones only, minus some. The table includes around 15,000 clones, 70% to 85% detected once. The sample consisted of unsorted PBMCs, taken just before starting antiretroviral therapy. These receptors originate from a man between 40 and 49 years old with HIV.

V is TRBV19 and J is TRBJ2-6, with 7 bases identical to TRBD1. The CDR3 length is 15 residues. Germline trimming cut 4 bases from V and 4 bases from J; bases unmatched to any gene: 4. Germline assignment: CDR1 LNHDA and CDR2 SQIVND (reference sequence). As DNA, the CDR3 is TGTGCCAGTAGTACCACAGGGGCCGGGGCCAACGTCCTGACTTTC. Amino acid sequence: CASSTTGAGANVLTF.

The chain recombines TRBV27 with TRBJ2-7, with TRBD2 matching 10 bases. This CDR3 is 15 amino acids long. Per germline, CDR1 MNHEY and CDR2 SMNVEV (reference sequence). V was pared by 2 bases and J by 3 bases, with 4 bases of the junction left unmatched. CDR3 amino acids: CASSLLAGDIYEQYF. CDR3 DNA sequence: TGTGCCAGCAGTTTACTAGCGGGAGATATCTACGAGCAGTACTTC.

V and J are TRBV10-1 and TRBJ2-4; 7 nucleotides match TRBD2. Trimming at V came to 5 bases and at J to 9 bases, leaving 10 bases not matched to a gene. Per the germline V gene, CDR1 is WNHNN and CDR2 is SYGVQD (reference sequence). The CDR3 has 14 amino acids. The CDR3: CASSQDVSGGIQYF. CDR3 nucleotides: TGCGCCAGCAGTCAAGACGTCTCGGGGGGCATTCAGTACTTC.

The rearrangement links TRBV30 to TRBJ1-5, with D possibly being TRBD1 (6 bases). Trimming took off 0 bases at V and 2 bases at J, with 17 bases between the two ends. CDR3 size: 17 residues. The germline CDR1 and CDR2 sequences are GTSNPN and SVGIG (reference sequence). In DNA, the CDR3 is TGTGCCTGGAGTGTGTTGGACAGCCCGGCGCGCAATCAGCCCCAGCATTTT. Translated, it gives CAWSVLDSPARNQPQHF.

This chain links TRBV7-9 with TRBJ1-1; perhaps TRBD1 as D (5 bases). V lost 3 bases and J 7 bases, leaving 6 bases between the germline ends. Per germline, CDR1 SEHNR and CDR2 FQNEAQ (reference sequence). The CDR3 is made up of 11 amino acids. CDR3 in amino acids: CASSLGGEAFF. In nucleotides, the CDR3 is TGTGCCAGCAGCTTGGGGGGTGAAGCTTTCTTT.

The chain is built from TRBV5-6 and TRBJ2-3; D possibly corresponds to TRBD2 (6 bases). This CDR3 region has 16 residues. Trimming took 0 bases from V and 2 from J, leaving 13 bases between them. CDR1 SGHDT and CDR2 YYEEEE come from the germline V gene. The CDR3 here is CASSLGNSGTTDTQYF. In DNA form, the CDR3 reads TGTGCCAGCAGCTTGGGGAATAGCGGAACCACAGATACGCAGTATTTT.

The chain employs TRBV19 and TRBJ1-4, with TRBD1 as a possible D gene (6 bases). This CDR3 has 16 residues. V shed 4 bases and J shed 0 bases, with 12 bases lying between them. Germline CDR1 is LNHDA and CDR2 is SQIVND (reference sequence). The CDR3 loop reads CASSTRQAATNEKLFF. DNA for the CDR3: TGTGCCAGTAGTACGAGACAGGCCGCAACTAATGAAAAACTGTTTTTT.

The V gene is TRBV6-5, the J gene TRBJ2-7; weak D call: TRBD2 (6 bases). V lost 5 bases and J lost 0, with 14 bases in between. This CDR3 has 15 residues. Germline V lookup: CDR1 MNHEY, CDR2 SVGAGI. The CDR3 coding sequence is TGTGCCAGCAGTCCCGGGACTCATTCCTCCTACGAGCAGTACTTC. Its protein is CASSPGTHSSYEQYF.

The chain is built from TRBV5-6 and TRBJ1-4; tentative D call: TRBD1 (6 bases). This CDR3 is built from 18 residues. CDR1 is SGHDT and CDR2 is YYEEEE in the germline V gene. Deletions cut 4 bases from V and 4 bases from J, with 23 bases between. The CDR3 here is CASSRTVPTVGFNEKLFF. DNA for the CDR3: TGTGCCAGCAGCCGGACAGTACCCACCGTGGGGTTTAATGAAAAACTGTTTTTT.

The J gene is TRBJ1-1, the V gene TRBV2; TRBD1 agrees at 8 bases. The CDR3 has 16 amino acids. V lost 4 bases, J lost 1 base, and 8 bases stayed unmatched. Germline V gives CDR1 SNHLY, CDR2 FYNNEI. The CDR3 region is CASSGPQGAENTEAFF. Here the CDR3 DNA reads TGTGCCAGCAGTGGGCCTCAGGGGGCGGAGAACACTGAAGCTTTCTTT.

The chain combines TRBV6-5 with TRBJ2-2; D ambiguous. The V gene's germline CDR1 is MNHEY and CDR2 SVGAGI. The V end was cut by 2 bases, the J end by 6 bases, with 7 bases between. This CDR3 has 13 residues. As DNA, the CDR3 is TGTGCCAGCAGTTACCCCTCCGCCGGGGAGCTGTTTTTT. Translation gives CASSYPSAGELFF.

The chain carries TRBV7-9 and TRBJ2-3; no firm D call. Per germline, CDR1 SEHNR and CDR2 FQNEAQ (reference sequence). Between the trimmed V and J ends, which lost 2 bases and 0 bases, there was a span of 3 bases. This CDR3 is 13 amino acids long. CDR3: CASSLLSTDTQYF. The DNA of the CDR3 is TGTGCCAGCAGCTTACTAAGCACAGATACGCAGTATTTT.

J is TRBJ1-2 and V is TRBV5-1, with 8 nucleotides matching TRBD1. The CDR3 sequence is 14 residues long. Germline V lookup: CDR1 SGHRS, CDR2 YFSETQ. V was pared by 3 bases and J by 6 bases, with 7 bases of the junction left unmatched. In nucleotides, the CDR3 is TGCGCCAGCAGCTCCGAGACAGGGGCCCATGGCTACACCTTC. This gives the protein CASSSETGAHGYTF.

This chain links TRBV7-9 with TRBJ1-1; 7 positions agree with TRBD1. Per germline, CDR1 SEHNR and CDR2 FQNEAQ (reference sequence). This CDR3 is 14 amino acids long. J was trimmed by 0 bases and V by 3 bases; bases with no gene match: 1. Written as DNA, the CDR3 is TGTGCCAGCAGCTTGACAGGGTTGAACACTGAAGCTTTCTTT. The encoded protein is CASSLTGLNTEAFF.

V usage is TRBV29-1 and J usage is TRBJ2-7, with TRBD2 matching 12 bases. Germline values: CDR1 SQVTM, CDR2 ANQGSEA. The CDR3 covers 14 residues. V lost 7 bases to trimming and J lost 2 bases; unmatched junction nucleotides: 6. CDR3 nucleotides: TGCAGCGCTAAGACTAGCGGGAGCCCCTACGAGCAGTACTTC. It is translated as CSAKTSGSPYEQYF.

The V gene is TRBV5-5, the J gene TRBJ2-5; D is uncertain. The J call may be incorrect, as the DNA end agrees better with TRBJ2-7. The CDR3 has 15 amino acids. Looked up from germline, CDR1 is SGHKS and CDR2 is YYEKEE (reference sequence). The DNA for the CDR3 is TGTGCCAGCAGCTTGGCCATCAGGCGATCCTACGAGCAGTACTTC. Protein sequence: CASSLAIRRSYEQYF.

The gene calls are TRBV6-4 and TRBJ2-3; D might be TRBD1 (5 bases). CDR1 and CDR2 (germline): MRHNA, SNTAGT. The ends were cut back, 3 bases at V and 2 bases at J, with 6 bases in the middle. CDR3 length equals 13 residues. In nucleotides, the CDR3 is TGTGCCAGCAGTGAACAGGTCACAGATACGCAGTATTTT. As protein: CASSEQVTDTQYF.

This chain uses TRBV19 with TRBJ1-1, with a weak D call TRBD1 (5 bases). The germline gives CDR1 LNHDA, CDR2 SQIVND (reference sequence). Between the trimmed V and J ends, which lost 9 bases and 0 bases, there was a span of 11 bases. CDR3 size: 13 residues. CDR3 residues: CASNDRVNTEAFF. The CDR3 region has the DNA TGTGCCAGCAATGACAGAGTGAACACTGAAGCTTTCTTT.

Written as DNA, the CDR3 is TGTGCCAGCATTTCAAGGGTGACAGTGAACACTGAAGCTTTCTTT. Translation: CASISRVTVNTEAFF. The chain combines TRBV6-1 with TRBJ1-1, with a possible D match to TRBD1 (5 bases). There are 15 residues in the CDR3. The V end was cut by 7 bases, the J end by 0 bases, with 15 bases between. Germline CDR1 reads MNHNS; CDR2 reads SASEGT.

The chain links TRBV30 to TRBJ2-1; D is possibly TRBD2 (5 bases). The CDR3 covers 14 residues. V was trimmed by 1 base and J by 7 bases, leaving 14 bases between them. Germline V gene sequence: CDR1 GTSNPN, CDR2 SVGIG (reference sequence). In nucleotides, the CDR3 is TGTGCCTGGAGTGCGGCTAGCCCCTGGAATGAGCAGTTCTTC. Translating gives CAWSAASPWNEQFF.

The chain joins TRBV7-6 to TRBJ2-7; 8 positions match TRBD1. CDR3 length equals 14 residues. V shed 5 bases, J shed 3 bases, and the junction held 6 bases outside the gene matches. The germline CDR1 and CDR2 sequences are SGHVS and FNYEAQ. The CDR3 DNA follows: TGTGCCAGCAGCCCCCGGGACAGGTTCTACGAGCAGTACTTC. Amino acid sequence: CASSPRDRFYEQYF.

This chain joins TRBV4-1 and TRBJ2-7; no clear D. Deletions cut 1 base from V and 2 bases from J, with 12 bases between. The CDR3 loop spans 15 amino acids. Germline V gene sequence: CDR1 MGHRA, CDR2 YSYEKL. The CDR3 region has the DNA TGCGCCAGCAGCCAAGGAAGTGTCAGTACCTACGAGCAGTACTTC. This gives the protein CASSQGSVSTYEQYF.

This chain connects TRBV5-1 to TRBJ1-1; D is possibly TRBD1 (6 bases). Trimming shortened V by 4 bases and J by 1 base, and 20 bases separated the two germline ends. The germline gives CDR1 SGHRS, CDR2 YFSETQ. This CDR3 region has 17 residues. The CDR3 bases are TGCGCCAGCAGCCAGCGCACTATAGGACAGCCGAACACTGAAGCTTTCTTT. Amino acid sequence: CASSQRTIGQPNTEAFF.

This clone appeared once. This chain uses TRBV6-5 with TRBJ2-3; 7 positions match TRBD1. Germline lookup yields CDR1 MNHEY and CDR2 SVGAGI. J gave up 2 bases and V 5 bases, and 7 bases lay outside the gene matches. The CDR3 has 15 residues. The CDR3 DNA sequence: TGTGCCAGCAGTAGGACAGGCCGAACCACAGATACGCAGTATTTT. It specifies CASSRTGRTTDTQYF.

V gene TRBV5-1 combines with J gene TRBJ2-5; D might be TRBD1 or TRBD2, each matching 6 bases. The V gene lost 2 bases and the J gene lost 2 bases, with 13 bases spanning the gap. This CDR3 has 15 amino acids. From germline, CDR1 is SGHRS and CDR2 YFSETQ. The CDR3 protein is CASSFDGGPQETQYF. The CDR3 region has the DNA TGCGCCAGCAGCTTCGACGGGGGCCCGCAAGAGACCCAGTACTTC.

The chain recombines TRBV5-6 with TRBJ2-3, with TRBD2 as a possible D gene (5 bases). The CDR3 sequence is 14 residues long. V was pared by 1 base and J by 8 bases, with 14 bases between. In germline, CDR1 is SGHDT, CDR2 YYEEEE. DNA of the CDR3: TGTGCCAGCAGCTTGTATAGAGGAGGCTCTACGCAGTATTTT. Residues: CASSLYRGGSTQYF.